This record looks at one TCR beta chain sequence and its context. Its target is unknown. These data are taken from a study of radiotherapy plus CTLA-4 blockade in lung cancer. Study-wide findings and caveats: Early blood T cell clone dynamics, with interferon-beta, were reported to best predict response. After radiotherapy and ipilimumab, tumor-derived clones expanded in peripheral blood.

Libraries were prepared by immunoSEQ multiplex PCR; TCRdb keeps only in-frame clonotypes and omits some of them. Counted here are some 110,000 clones, about four fifths occurring once; the ten biggest clones make up about 3.3%. V was shortened by 5 bases and J by 2 bases, with 4 bases between the two germline ends. Looked up from germline, CDR1 is SGHTA and CDR2 is FQGTGA. The CDR3 spans 13 residues. This chain joins TRBV7-3 and TRBJ2-6; D gene uncertain. Specimen: peripheral blood, collected from a patient treated with radiotherapy plus ipilimumab. This clonotype was obtained from a human donor with non-small cell lung cancer that progressed on radiotherapy plus ipilimumab. Some clones in this sample may be carry-over from other donors' samples. CDR3 in amino acids: CASSPPGANVLTF. DNA of the CDR3: TGTGCCAGCAGCCCCCCTGGGGCCAACGTCCTGACTTTC.